Presented here are 12 T cell receptor beta chains from one specimen sequenced in a study of identical twins. TCRdb redid the calling of the 5' RACE reads with MiXCR, one entry per CDR3 protein. Among approximately 220,000 distinct CDR3 sequences listed, roughly 9.4% were seen once. The source material was memory (CD45RO+) T cells sorted from blood. These receptors originate from a woman aged 18-29 years in good health.

The rearrangement uses TRBV12-3 or TRBV12-4 and TRBJ1-2; weak D call: TRBD1 (5 bases). The V end was cut by 4 bases, the J end by 4 bases, with 13 bases between. The CDR3 covers 14 residues. The CDR3, as DNA: TGTGCCAGCAGTTATGAGGGACGATCCTATGGCTACACCTTC. This encodes CASSYEGRSYGYTF.

This clonotype was seen at least ten times. The chain recombines TRBV20-1 with TRBJ2-1; D not certain. The germline CDR1 and CDR2 sequences are DFQATT and SNEGSKA (reference sequence). Deletions cut 2 bases from V and 13 bases from J, with 12 bases between. This CDR3 is 11 amino acids long. For the CDR3, the DNA is TGCAGTGCTAGAAGGTCAGAGATACAGTTCTTC. This codes for CSARRSEIQFF.

The table lists this clonotype with many counts. V usage is TRBV20-1 and J usage is TRBJ2-2, with 14 bases lining up with TRBD2. Trimming removed 6 bases from V and 7 bases from J; junction bases left unmatched: 7. CDR3 size: 15 residues. Germline V gene lookup returns CDR1 DFQATT and CDR2 SNEGSKA (reference sequence). The CDR3 DNA reads as TGCAGTGCCCCGACTAGCGGGGGGGCTGGCGGGGAGCTGTTTTTT. Encoded protein: CSAPTSGGAGGELFF.

This clonotype occurred a few times. This sequence joins TRBV6-2 or TRBV6-3 and TRBJ2-3; TRBD1 or TRBD2 may be the D gene (6 bases each). The CDR3 is 16 residues long. The V gene lost 2 bases and the J gene lost 1 base, with 13 bases spanning the gap. Germline values: CDR1 MNHEY, CDR2 SVGEGT. This chain's CDR3 is CASSYRTAGRTDTQYF. CDR3 in DNA: TGTGCCAGCAGTTACAGGACAGCGGGCCGCACAGATACGCAGTATTTT.

This clonotype was counted many times. The chain links TRBV9 to TRBJ1-2, with D hard to call. This CDR3 has 12 residues. V gave up 2 bases and J gave up 7 bases, with 9 bases separating them. CDR1 is SGDLS and CDR2 is YYNGEE in the germline V gene. DNA for the CDR3: TGTGCCAGCAGCGTCAACTTAGGTGGCTACACCTTC. It encodes CASSVNLGGYTF.

The chain combines TRBV5-1 with TRBJ2-7; TRBD2 matches 12 bases. The CDR3 length is 15 residues. Germline V gene lookup returns CDR1 SGHRS and CDR2 YFSETQ. V shed 4 bases, J shed 4 bases, and the junction held 6 bases outside the gene matches. In DNA form, the CDR3 reads TGCGCCAGCAGCCCTAGCGGGGGGGCCCAGTACGAGCAGTACTTC. Residues: CASSPSGGAQYEQYF.

This clonotype was observed a handful of times. The chain employs TRBV6-5 and TRBJ2-5, with a tentative D call TRBD2 (6 bases). This CDR3 region has 15 residues. Per the germline V gene, CDR1 is MNHEY and CDR2 is SVGAGI. Trimming removed 2 bases from V and 5 bases from J, with 15 bases in between. CDR3 protein: CASSYDSAGMETQYF. CDR3 DNA: TGTGCCAGCAGTTACGATTCGGCGGGGATGGAGACCCAGTACTTC.

The chain carries TRBV13 and TRBJ2-3, with 7 bases matching TRBD1. With 5 bases clipped from V and 1 base from J, the junction kept 9 bases outside the gene matches. Germline V gives CDR1 PRHDT, CDR2 FYEKMQ (reference sequence). The CDR3 is 16 residues long. CDR3 region: CASSTVSGTGTDTQYF. The CDR3 nucleotides read TGTGCCAGCAGCACAGTATCCGGGACAGGCACAGATACGCAGTATTTT.

The chain combines TRBV7-2 with TRBJ2-2; weak D call: TRBD1 (6 bases). The CDR3 loop spans 15 amino acids. CDR1 is SGHTA and CDR2 is FQGNSA in the germline V gene. V was trimmed by 3 bases and J by 3 bases, leaving 11 bases between them. CDR3 loop: CASSLRDTYTGELFF. DNA of the CDR3: TGTGCCAGCAGCTTGAGGGACACATACACCGGGGAGCTGTTTTTT.

This chain connects TRBV25-1 to TRBJ2-7; possible D gene TRBD1, 6 bases. The V end was cut by 8 bases, the J end by 2 bases, with 13 bases between. This CDR3 has 13 amino acids. CDR1 is MGHDK and CDR2 is SYGVNS in the germline V gene. CDR3 bases: TGTGCCAGCTCCGGGACACCGACCTACGAGCAGTACTTC. Amino acid sequence: CASSGTPTYEQYF.

The chain has TRBV29-1 and TRBJ2-7; TRBD2 might be the D (6 bases). The V end was cut by 4 bases, the J end by 6 bases, with 13 bases between. This CDR3 has 12 residues. CDR1 and CDR2 from the germline V gene are SQVTM and ANQGSEA. CDR3 amino acids: CSVVGGGVEQYF. The CDR3 DNA follows: TGCAGCGTTGTGGGGGGAGGAGTCGAGCAGTACTTC.

In its sample, this clonotype was seen a few times. The rearrangement joins TRBV4-3 to TRBJ1-1, with unresolved D. CDR3 length: 14 residues. The ends were cut back, 0 bases at V and 8 bases at J, with 13 bases in the middle. CDR1 and CDR2 (germline): LGHNA, YSLEER. The CDR3, as DNA: TGCGCCAGCAGCCAAGAAAAGTCGGGTAGAGAAGCTTTCTTT. Residues: CASSQEKSGREAFF.